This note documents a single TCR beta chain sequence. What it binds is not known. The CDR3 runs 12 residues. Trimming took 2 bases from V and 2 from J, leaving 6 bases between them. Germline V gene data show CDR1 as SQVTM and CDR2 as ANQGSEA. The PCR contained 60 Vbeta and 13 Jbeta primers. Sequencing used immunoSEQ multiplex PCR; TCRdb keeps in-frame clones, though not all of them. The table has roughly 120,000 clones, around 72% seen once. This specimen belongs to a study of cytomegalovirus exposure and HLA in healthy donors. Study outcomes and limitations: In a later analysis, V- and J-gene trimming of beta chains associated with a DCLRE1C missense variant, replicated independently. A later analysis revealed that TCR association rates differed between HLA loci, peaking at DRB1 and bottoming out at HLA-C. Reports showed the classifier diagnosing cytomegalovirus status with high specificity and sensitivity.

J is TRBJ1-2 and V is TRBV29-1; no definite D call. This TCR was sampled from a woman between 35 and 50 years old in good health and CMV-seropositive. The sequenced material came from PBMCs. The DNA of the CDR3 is TGCAGCGTTGAAACAGCAAACTATGGCTACACCTTC. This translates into CSVETANYGYTF.